The 15 T cell receptor beta chains reported below all come from one sample, sequenced in a study of OX40 agonist ivuxolimab in advanced cancers. The table came from immunoSEQ multiplex PCR; TCRdb's copy has only in-frame clones and leaves some out. The table lists some 82,000 clones, about 94% of them singletons. The sequenced sample was CD4+ or CD8+ T cells sorted from blood, obtained in a trial of the OX40 agonist ivuxolimab. Source of these receptors: an adult with an advanced solid tumor such as melanoma, head and neck, liver or kidney cancer.

This chain uses TRBV7-2 with TRBJ1-5; TRBD1 aligns across 8 bases. The length of the CDR3 is 15 residues. CDR1 is SGHTA and CDR2 is FQGNSA in the germline V gene. V trimming: 1 base; J trimming: 5 bases; junction bases outside the gene matches: 4. For the CDR3, the DNA is TGTGCCAGCAGCTTAGTTGTCAGGGGGCATCAGCCCCAGCATTTT. Amino acid sequence: CASSLVVRGHQPQHF.

The CDR3 sequence: CASSPVAGVGNEQFF. CDR3 coding DNA: TGTGCCAGCAGCCCTGTAGCGGGAGTGGGGAATGAGCAGTTCTTC. The chain links TRBV4-2 to TRBJ2-1; 9 bases align to TRBD2. The CDR3 runs 15 residues. V trimming: 4 bases; J trimming: 7 bases; junction bases outside the gene matches: 8. CDR1 LGHNA and CDR2 YNFKEQ come from the germline V gene.

The gene calls are TRBV19 and TRBJ1-1; no firm D call. V shed 0 bases and J shed 1 base, with 9 bases lying between them. This CDR3 comprises 15 residues. The V gene's germline CDR1 is LNHDA and CDR2 SQIVND (reference sequence). Written as DNA, the CDR3 is TGTGCCAGTAGTATAGATCATTTCAGGAACACTGAAGCTTTCTTT. Amino acids: CASSIDHFRNTEAFF.

The J gene is TRBJ2-3, the V gene TRBV28, with a possible D match to TRBD2 (5 bases). The length of the CDR3 is 15 residues. Per the germline V gene, CDR1 is MDHEN and CDR2 is SYDVKM. With 7 bases removed from V and 4 bases from J, the gap between germline ends came to 18 bases. The CDR3 DNA reads as TGTGCCAGCACCGCTTCCCGTAGCGCTTCAGATACGCAGTATTTT. Amino acid sequence: CASTASRSASDTQYF.

V and J are TRBV5-1 and TRBJ2-1; 7 bases are shared with TRBD1. The CDR3 totals 15 residues. Trimming at V came to 4 bases and at J to 2 bases, leaving 6 bases not matched to a gene. The germline V gene has CDR1 SGHRS and CDR2 YFSETQ. Written as DNA, the CDR3 is TGCGCCAGCAGCGTTTTCGGGACAGCCTACAATGAGCAGTTCTTC. Amino acids: CASSVFGTAYNEQFF.

The chain's CDR3 is CAWKHPAVGPTDTQYF. Written as DNA, the CDR3 is TGTGCCTGGAAGCACCCGGCAGTCGGGCCCACAGATACGCAGTATTTT. The genes are TRBV30 and TRBJ2-3, with D hard to call. This CDR3 is 16 amino acids long. Trimming took 4 bases from V and 2 from J, leaving 19 bases between them. Germline loops: CDR1 GTSNPN, CDR2 SVGIG (reference sequence). The full variable domain, its missing parts supplied by reference TRBV30 and TRBJ2-3, is SQTIHQWPATLVQPVGSPLSLECTVEGTSNPNLYWYRQAAGRGLQLLFYSVGIGQISSEVPQNLSASRPQDRQFILSSKKLLLSDSGFYLCAWKHPAVGPTDTQYFGPGTRLTVL.

The chain carries TRBV5-4 and TRBJ2-7; TRBD2 is a possible D gene (7 bases). The CDR3 has 15 amino acids. CDR1 and CDR2 (germline): SGHNT, YYREEE (reference sequence). V lost 0 bases and J 0 bases, leaving 10 bases between the germline ends. The CDR3 nucleotides are TGTGCCAGCAGCTTGGCGGCGGGGGCCTCCTACGAGCAGTACTTC. Its protein is CASSLAAGASYEQYF.

The CDR3 region is CASSWAAGGSYEQYF. The CDR3 coding sequence is TGTGCCAGCAGCTGGGCCGCGGGAGGCTCCTACGAGCAGTACTTC. The genes are TRBV11-2 and TRBJ2-7; 8 bases are a match to TRBD2. The CDR3 runs 15 residues. Germline V gene sequence: CDR1 SGHAT, CDR2 FQNNGV. V was pared by 4 bases and J by 0 bases, with 5 bases of the junction left unmatched.

V is TRBV7-8 and J is TRBJ1-2, with D possibly TRBD1 on 5 matching bases. The CDR3 is 15 residues long. V gave up 5 bases and J gave up 8 bases, with 21 bases separating them. Germline CDR1 is SGHVS and CDR2 is FQNEAQ. The CDR3 reads CASSPHRGPGTGYTF. The CDR3 region has the DNA TGTGCCAGCAGCCCTCACCGGGGCCCAGGGACCGGCTACACCTTC.

The genes are TRBV6-5 and TRBJ2-1, with D possibly TRBD2 on 5 matching bases. There are 13 residues in the CDR3. V lost 8 bases to trimming and J lost 4 bases, with 12 bases between them. Germline V CDR1 and CDR2: MNHEY, SVGAGI. The CDR3 coding sequence is TGTGCCAGCTCGGTCAGCGGTTACAATGAGCAGTTCTTC. Translation gives CASSVSGYNEQFF.

The V call is TRBV7-2, the J call TRBJ2-1, with D unclear. Between the trimmed V and J ends, which lost 2 bases and 2 bases, there was a span of 7 bases. Germline lookup yields CDR1 SGHTA and CDR2 FQGNSA. This CDR3 is built from 14 residues. As DNA, the CDR3 is TGTGCCAGCAGCTTATGGGGTACCTACAATGAGCAGTTCTTC. This translates into CASSLWGTYNEQFF.

The gene calls are TRBV13 and TRBJ1-1; D uncertain. V lost 4 bases to trimming and J lost 11 bases, with 17 bases between them. The CDR3 has 13 amino acids. The germline V gene encodes CDR1 PRHDT and CDR2 FYEKMQ (reference sequence). CDR3 region: CASSSWVRVAAFF. CDR3 sequence (DNA): TGTGCCAGCAGCTCCTGGGTGCGAGTGGCGGCTTTCTTT.

The rearrangement links TRBV15 to TRBJ2-7; the match to TRBD1 covers 10 bases. V was pared by 4 bases and J by 3 bases, with 6 bases of the junction left unmatched. The CDR3 length is 15 residues. CDR1 LNHNV and CDR2 YYDKDF come from the germline V gene (reference sequence). CDR3 sequence (DNA): TGTGCCACCAGCACCTTGGACAGGGGGGACTACGAGCAGTACTTC. It specifies CATSTLDRGDYEQYF.

The chain has TRBV30 and TRBJ1-2, with a weak D call TRBD1 (6 bases). Deletions cut 3 bases from V and 4 bases from J, with 18 bases between. The CDR3 is 15 residues long. Per germline, CDR1 GTSNPN and CDR2 SVGIG (reference sequence). This chain's CDR3 is CAWSEQGGKLYGYTF. For the CDR3, the DNA is TGTGCCTGGAGCGAACAGGGCGGTAAACTCTATGGCTACACCTTC.

This chain connects TRBV6-1 to TRBJ2-7; the match to TRBD1 covers 12 bases. The trim removed 5 bases at V and 1 base at J, leaving 3 bases unmatched. The CDR3 extends over 15 amino acids. The germline gives CDR1 MNHNS, CDR2 SASEGT. CDR3 nucleotide sequence: TGTGCCAGCAGTCGGGACAGGGGGCTATCCTACGAGCAGTACTTC. Amino acids: CASSRDRGLSYEQYF.